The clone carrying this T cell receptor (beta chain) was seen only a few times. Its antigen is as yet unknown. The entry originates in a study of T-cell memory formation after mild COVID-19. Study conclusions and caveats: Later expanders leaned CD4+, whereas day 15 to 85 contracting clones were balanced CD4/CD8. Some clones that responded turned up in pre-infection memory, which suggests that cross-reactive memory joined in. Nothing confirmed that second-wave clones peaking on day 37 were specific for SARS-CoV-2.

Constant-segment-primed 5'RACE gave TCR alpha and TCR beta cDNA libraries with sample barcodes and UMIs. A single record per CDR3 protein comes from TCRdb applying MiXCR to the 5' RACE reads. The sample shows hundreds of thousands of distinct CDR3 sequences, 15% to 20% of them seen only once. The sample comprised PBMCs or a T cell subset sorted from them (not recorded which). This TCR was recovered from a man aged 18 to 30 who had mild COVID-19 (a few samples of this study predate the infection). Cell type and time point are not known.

The CDR3 loop reads CSARDAKGRWAEAFF. The CDR3 bases are TGCAGTGCTAGAGATGCGAAGGGGCGATGGGCCGAAGCTTTCTTT. The rearrangement uses TRBV20-1 and TRBJ1-1, with a weak D call TRBD1 (5 bases). Trimming stripped 0 bases from V and 8 bases from J, with 19 bases between. The germline V gene encodes CDR1 DFQATT and CDR2 SNEGSKA (reference sequence). The CDR3 runs 15 residues.